This T cell receptor beta chain originates from a study of response to subunit inactivated influenza vaccine. Whole-study findings and limits: The authors suggested that every seasonal influenza vaccination recruits few new T cells.

About this clonotype itself: What it recognizes is unknown.

Each CDR3 protein gets one entry after TCRdb re-called the RT-PCR reads with MiXCR. Of 300,000 to 350,000 distinct CDR3 sequences listed, approximately 21% are singletons. The CDR3 spans 15 residues. The ends lost 5 bases at V and 7 bases at J; junction bases unmatched: 9. The sequencing here drew on PBMCs from blood, taken approximately 20 months after vaccination. V usage is TRBV12-3 or TRBV12-4 and J usage is TRBJ1-5, with 9 positions matching TRBD1. This TCR came from a man aged 50 to 69 who received an inactivated influenza vaccine. The DNA for the CDR3 is TGTGCCAGCAGTCGGGACAGGGTGTCTGAGCAGCCCCAGCATTTT. Translation gives CASSRDRVSEQPQHF.